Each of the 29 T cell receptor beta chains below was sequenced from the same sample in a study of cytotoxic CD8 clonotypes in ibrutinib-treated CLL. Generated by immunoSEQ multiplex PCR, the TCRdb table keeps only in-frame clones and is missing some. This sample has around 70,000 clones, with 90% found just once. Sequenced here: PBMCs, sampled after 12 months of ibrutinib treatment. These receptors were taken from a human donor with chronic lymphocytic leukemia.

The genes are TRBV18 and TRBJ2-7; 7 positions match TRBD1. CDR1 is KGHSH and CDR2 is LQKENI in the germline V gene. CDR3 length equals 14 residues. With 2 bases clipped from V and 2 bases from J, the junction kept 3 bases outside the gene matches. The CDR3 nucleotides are TGTGCCAGCTCACCAGGACAGGTGACCTACGAGCAGTACTTC. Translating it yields CASSPGQVTYEQYF.

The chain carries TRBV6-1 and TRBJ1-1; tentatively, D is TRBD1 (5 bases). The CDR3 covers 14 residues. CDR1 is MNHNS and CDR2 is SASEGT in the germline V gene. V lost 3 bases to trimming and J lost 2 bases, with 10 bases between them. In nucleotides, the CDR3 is TGTGCCAGCAGTGATCAGGGATCAAACACTGAAGCTTTCTTT. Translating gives CASSDQGSNTEAFF.

DNA of the CDR3: TGTGCCAGCAGTGGTGACACACGGCAGTACTTC. Its protein product is CASSGDTRQYF. The rearrangement joins TRBV25-1 to TRBJ2-4; D not resolved. Trimming pared 4 bases from V and 13 bases from J, leaving 11 bases between. This CDR3 is 11 amino acids long. CDR1 is MGHDK, CDR2 SYGVNS, per germline.

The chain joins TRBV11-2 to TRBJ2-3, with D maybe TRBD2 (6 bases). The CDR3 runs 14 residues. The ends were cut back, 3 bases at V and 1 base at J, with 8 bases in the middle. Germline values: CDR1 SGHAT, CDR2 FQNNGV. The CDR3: CASSLAGRTDTQYF. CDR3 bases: TGTGCCAGCAGCTTGGCGGGACGCACAGATACGCAGTATTTT.

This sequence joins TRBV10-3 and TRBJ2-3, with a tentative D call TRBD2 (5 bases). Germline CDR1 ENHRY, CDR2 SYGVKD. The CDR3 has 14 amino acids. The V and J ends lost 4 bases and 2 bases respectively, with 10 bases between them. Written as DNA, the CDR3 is TGTGCCATCAGTGTAAGCGGAACCACAGATACGCAGTATTTT. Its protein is CAISVSGTTDTQYF.

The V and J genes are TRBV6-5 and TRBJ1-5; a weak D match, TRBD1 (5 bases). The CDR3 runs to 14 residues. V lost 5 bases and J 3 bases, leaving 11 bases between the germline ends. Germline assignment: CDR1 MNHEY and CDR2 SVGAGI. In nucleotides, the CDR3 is TGTGCCAGCAGTACTCAGGGAATCAATCAGCCCCAGCATTTT. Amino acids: CASSTQGINQPQHF.

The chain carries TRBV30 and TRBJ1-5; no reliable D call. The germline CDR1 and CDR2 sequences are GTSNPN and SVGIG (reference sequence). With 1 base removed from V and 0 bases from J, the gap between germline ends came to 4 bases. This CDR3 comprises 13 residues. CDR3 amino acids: CAWSGDSNQPQHF. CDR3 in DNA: TGTGCCTGGAGTGGTGATAGCAATCAGCCCCAGCATTTT.

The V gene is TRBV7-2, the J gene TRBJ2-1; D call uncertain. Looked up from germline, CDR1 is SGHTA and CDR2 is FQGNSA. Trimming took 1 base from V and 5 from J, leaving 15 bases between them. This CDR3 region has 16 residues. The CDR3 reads CASSLDPARPHNEQFF. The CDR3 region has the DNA TGTGCCAGCAGCTTAGATCCGGCCCGGCCACACAATGAGCAGTTCTTC.

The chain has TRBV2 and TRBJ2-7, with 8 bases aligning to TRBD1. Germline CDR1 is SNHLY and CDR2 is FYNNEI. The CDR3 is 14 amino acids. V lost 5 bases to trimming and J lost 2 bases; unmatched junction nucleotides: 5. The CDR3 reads CASSNTDRAYEQYF. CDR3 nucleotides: TGTGCCAGCAGTAACACGGACAGGGCCTACGAGCAGTACTTC.

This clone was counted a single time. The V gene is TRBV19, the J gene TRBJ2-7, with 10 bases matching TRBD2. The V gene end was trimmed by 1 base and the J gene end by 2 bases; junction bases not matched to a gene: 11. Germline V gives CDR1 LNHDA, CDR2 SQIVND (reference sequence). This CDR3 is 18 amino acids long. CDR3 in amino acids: CASSIAPKTSGVTYEQYF. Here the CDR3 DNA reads TGTGCCAGTAGTATAGCCCCCAAAACTAGCGGGGTTACCTACGAGCAGTACTTC.

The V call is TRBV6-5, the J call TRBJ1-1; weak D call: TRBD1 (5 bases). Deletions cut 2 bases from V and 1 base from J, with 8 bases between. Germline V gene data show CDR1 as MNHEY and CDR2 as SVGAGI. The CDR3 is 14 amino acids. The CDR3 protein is CASSYDRANTEAFF. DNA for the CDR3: TGTGCCAGCAGTTACGACAGAGCGAACACTGAAGCTTTCTTT.

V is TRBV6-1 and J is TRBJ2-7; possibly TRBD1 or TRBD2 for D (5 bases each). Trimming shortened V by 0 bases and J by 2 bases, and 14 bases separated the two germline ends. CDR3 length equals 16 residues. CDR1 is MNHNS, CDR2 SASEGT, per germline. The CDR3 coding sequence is TGTGCCAGCAGTGAAGCGCTTCGGGGCGCTCCCTACGAGCAGTACTTC. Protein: CASSEALRGAPYEQYF.

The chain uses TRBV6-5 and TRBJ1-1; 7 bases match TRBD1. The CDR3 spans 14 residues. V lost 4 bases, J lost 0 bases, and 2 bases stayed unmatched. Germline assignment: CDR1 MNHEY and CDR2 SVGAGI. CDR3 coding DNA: TGTGCCAGCAGTTCGGGACAGATGAACACTGAAGCTTTCTTT. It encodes CASSSGQMNTEAFF.

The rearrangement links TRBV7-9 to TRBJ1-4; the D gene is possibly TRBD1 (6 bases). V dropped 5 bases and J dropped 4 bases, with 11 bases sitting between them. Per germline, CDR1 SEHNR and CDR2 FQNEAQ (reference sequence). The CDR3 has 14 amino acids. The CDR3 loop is CASSQRGGNEKLFF. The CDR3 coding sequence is TGTGCCAGCAGCCAGAGGGGGGGTAATGAAAAACTGTTTTTT. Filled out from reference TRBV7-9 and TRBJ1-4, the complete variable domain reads DTGVSQNPRHKITKRGQNVTFRCDPISEHNRLYWYRQTLGQGPEFLTYFQNEAQLEKSRLLSDRFSAERPKGSFSTLEIQRTEQGDSAMYLCASSQRGGNEKLFFGSGTQLSVL.

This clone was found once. DNA of the CDR3: TGCGCCAGCAGCCCAGATCCGCCCCAGCAGCAGTACTTC. Translation gives CASSPDPPQQQYF. This chain links TRBV5-1 with TRBJ2-7; D not certain. Germline values: CDR1 SGHRS, CDR2 YFSETQ. The germline V and J ends were trimmed by 4 bases and 8 bases, with 16 bases remaining between them. The CDR3 covers 13 residues.

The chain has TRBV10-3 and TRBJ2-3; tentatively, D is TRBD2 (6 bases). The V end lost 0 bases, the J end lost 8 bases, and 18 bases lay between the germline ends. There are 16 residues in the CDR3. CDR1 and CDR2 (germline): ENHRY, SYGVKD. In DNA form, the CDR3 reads TGTGCCATCAGTGAGTCCGGGACTGCCGGTGGGGGTACGCAGTATTTT. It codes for CAISESGTAGGGTQYF.

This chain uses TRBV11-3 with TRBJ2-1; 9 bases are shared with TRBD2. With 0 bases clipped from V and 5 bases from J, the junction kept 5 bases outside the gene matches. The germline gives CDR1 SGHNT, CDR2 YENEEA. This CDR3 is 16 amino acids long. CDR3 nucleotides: TGTGCCAGCAGCTTAGATAGCCTAGCGGGAAACAATGAGCAGTTCTTC. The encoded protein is CASSLDSLAGNNEQFF.

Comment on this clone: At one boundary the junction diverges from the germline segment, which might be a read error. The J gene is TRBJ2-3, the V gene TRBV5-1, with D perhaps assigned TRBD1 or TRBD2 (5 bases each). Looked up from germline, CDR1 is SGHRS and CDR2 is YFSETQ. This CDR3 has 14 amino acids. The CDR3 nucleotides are TGCGCCAGCAGCGTCCGGGACCCCACAGATTCGCAGTATTTT. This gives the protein CASSVRDPTDSQYF.

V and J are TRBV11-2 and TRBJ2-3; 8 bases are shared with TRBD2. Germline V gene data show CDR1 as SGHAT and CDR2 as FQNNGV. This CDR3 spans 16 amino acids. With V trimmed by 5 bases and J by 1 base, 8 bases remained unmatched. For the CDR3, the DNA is TGTGCCAGCAGCCTTGGACTAGCAGACGGCACAGATACGCAGTATTTT. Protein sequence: CASSLGLADGTDTQYF. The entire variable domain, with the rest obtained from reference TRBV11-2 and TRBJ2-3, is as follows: EAGVAQSPRYKIIEKRQSVAFWCNPISGHATLYWYQQILGQGPKLLIQFQNNGVVDDSQLPKDRFSAERLKGVDSTLKIQPAKLEDSAVYLCASSLGLADGTDTQYFGPGTRLTVL.

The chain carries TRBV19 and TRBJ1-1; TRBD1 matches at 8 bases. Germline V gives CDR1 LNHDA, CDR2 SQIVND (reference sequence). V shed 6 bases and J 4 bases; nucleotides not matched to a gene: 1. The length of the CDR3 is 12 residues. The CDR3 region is CASRTGGTEAFF. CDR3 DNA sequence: TGTGCCAGTAGAACAGGGGGCACTGAAGCTTTCTTT.

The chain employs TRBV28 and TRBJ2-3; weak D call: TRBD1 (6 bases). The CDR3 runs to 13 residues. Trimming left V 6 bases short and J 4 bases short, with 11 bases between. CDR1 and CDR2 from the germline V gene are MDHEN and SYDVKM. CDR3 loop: CASRNQGSDTQYF. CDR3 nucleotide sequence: TGTGCCAGCAGGAATCAGGGGTCAGATACGCAGTATTTT.

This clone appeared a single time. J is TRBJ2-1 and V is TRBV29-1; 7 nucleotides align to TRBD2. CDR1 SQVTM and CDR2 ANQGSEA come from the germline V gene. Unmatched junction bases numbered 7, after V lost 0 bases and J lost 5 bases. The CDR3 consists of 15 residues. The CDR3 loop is CSVEEPGTINNEQFF. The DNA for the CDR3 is TGCAGCGTTGAAGAGCCCGGGACTATTAACAATGAGCAGTTCTTC.

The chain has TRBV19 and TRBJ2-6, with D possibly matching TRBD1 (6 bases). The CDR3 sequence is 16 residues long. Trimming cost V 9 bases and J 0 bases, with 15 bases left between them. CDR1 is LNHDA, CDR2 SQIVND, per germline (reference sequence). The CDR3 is CASYGQTYSGANVLTF. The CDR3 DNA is TGTGCCAGCTATGGACAGACATACTCTGGGGCCAACGTCCTGACTTTC.

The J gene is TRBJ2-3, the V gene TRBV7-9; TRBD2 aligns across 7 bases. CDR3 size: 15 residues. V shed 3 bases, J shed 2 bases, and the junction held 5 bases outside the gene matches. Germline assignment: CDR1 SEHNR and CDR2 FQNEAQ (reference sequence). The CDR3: CASSLSSGVTDTQYF. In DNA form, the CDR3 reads TGTGCCAGCAGCTTGTCGAGCGGGGTCACAGATACGCAGTATTTT.

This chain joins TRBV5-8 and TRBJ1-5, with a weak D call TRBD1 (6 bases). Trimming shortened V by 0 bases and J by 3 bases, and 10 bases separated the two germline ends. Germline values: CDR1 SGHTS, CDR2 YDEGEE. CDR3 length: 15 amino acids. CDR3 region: CASSLGQVVNQPQHF. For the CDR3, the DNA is TGTGCCAGCAGCTTGGGACAGGTCGTCAATCAGCCCCAGCATTTT. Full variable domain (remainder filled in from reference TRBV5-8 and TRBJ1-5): EAGVTQSPTHLIKTRGQQATLRCSPISGHTSVYWYQQALGLGLQFLLWYDEGEERNRGNFPPRFSGRQFPNYSSELNVNALELEDSALYLCASSLGQVVNQPQHFGDGTRLSIL.

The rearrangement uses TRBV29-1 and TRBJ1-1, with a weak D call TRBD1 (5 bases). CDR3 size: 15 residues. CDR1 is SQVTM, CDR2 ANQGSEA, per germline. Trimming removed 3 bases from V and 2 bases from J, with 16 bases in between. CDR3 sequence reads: CSVEGRATKNTEAFF. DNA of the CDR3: TGCAGCGTTGAGGGCAGGGCTACAAAAAACACTGAAGCTTTCTTT.

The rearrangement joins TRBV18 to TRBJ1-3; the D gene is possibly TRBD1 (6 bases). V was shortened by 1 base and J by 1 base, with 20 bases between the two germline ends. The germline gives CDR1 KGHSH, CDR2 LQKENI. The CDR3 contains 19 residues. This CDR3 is CASSPRLPQGSFSGNTIYF. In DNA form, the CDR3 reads TGTGCCAGCTCACCACGTCTTCCCCAGGGGAGTTTTTCTGGAAACACCATATATTTT.

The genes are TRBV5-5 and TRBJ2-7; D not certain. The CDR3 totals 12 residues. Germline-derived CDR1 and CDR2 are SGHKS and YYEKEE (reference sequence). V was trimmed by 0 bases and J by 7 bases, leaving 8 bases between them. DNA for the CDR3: TGTGCCAGCAGCTTGGGAGGAGAGGAGCAGTACTTC. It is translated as CASSLGGEEQYF.

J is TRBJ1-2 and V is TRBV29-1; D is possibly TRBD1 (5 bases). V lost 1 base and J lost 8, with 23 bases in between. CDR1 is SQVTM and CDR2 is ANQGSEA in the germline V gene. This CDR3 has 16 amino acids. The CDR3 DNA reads TGCAGCGTTGAAGGTTCAGGGATGGGTCAGTCATCGGGCTACACCTTC. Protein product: CSVEGSGMGQSSGYTF.